These 3 T cell receptor beta chains were sequenced from one sample in a study of T cells expressing NK-cell markers. From the 5' RACE reads, TCRdb lists one entry per CDR3 protein and no DNA. The sample's table shows under 200,000 distinct CDR3 sequences. The specimen was blood T cells: a sorted CD56 or NKG2C T cell subset, CD4+ or CD8+ T cells, or bulk PBMC T cells (not recorded which). The receptors here all came from a woman aged 18-70 years in good health.

The chain combines TRBV5-1 with TRBJ2-7; with no DNA, the TCRdb D assignment of TRBD1 cannot be verified. The V gene's germline CDR1 is SGHRS and CDR2 YFSETQ. The CDR3 runs to 15 residues. CDR3 in amino acids: CASSLTDRGQYEQYF.

CDR3 amino acids: CASSLGAGLGTEAFF. The chain has TRBV12-3 or TRBV12-4 and TRBJ1-1; TCRdb indicates TRBD1, and absent DNA this call remains unverified. The CDR3 is 15 amino acids.

This chain joins TRBV10-2 and TRBJ2-1; the TCRdb call, TRBD1, lacks DNA for checking. The V gene's germline CDR1 is WSHSY and CDR2 SAAADI. This CDR3 spans 14 amino acids. This CDR3 is CASRRDRGYNEQFF.